This TCR beta chain was sequenced for a study of T cells in Graves' hyperthyroidism and ophthalmopathy (dated by TCRdb to 2018 to 2020). Regarding the complete study: Peripheral blood samples were taken at the time of initial diagnosis, prior to any treatment. Whether ophthalmopathy could be predicted prospectively was tested in an independent validation cohort made up of under 20 hyperthyroidism patients plus 17 patients who later progressed to ophthalmopathy. To identify distinguishing TCR V-J signatures, a discovery cohort of some 100 patients was used, comprising 43 with Graves' ophthalmopathy and some 60 with stable Graves' hyperthyroidism. The approximately 100 discovery patients were divided at random into training and test sets in a 7:3 ratio. The paper reports TCR Vbeta CDR3 sequencing of approximately 140 peripheral blood samples: some 41 ophthalmopathy, fewer than 80 hyperthyroidism and around 17 progressor patients. Thyroid tissue and blood T-cell repertoires from several Graves' hyperthyroidism patients were also compared in the study. Once sampling was done, hyperthyroidism patients were given methimazole at a starting dose of 30 mg daily, whereas ophthalmopathy patients were given high-dose intravenous methylprednisolone.

The research as a whole found: Blood samples also contained most of the expanded thyroid clonotypes (frequency above 0.001), which suggests that blood repertoires may reflect thyroid immune responses. In validation, the model predicted progression to ophthalmopathy with approximately 71% sensitivity and 72% to 75% specificity, a median of approximately 6.7 months before onset. No statistical method was used to set the sample size in advance, and investigators knew the group allocation. Ophthalmopathy was separated from stable hyperthyroidism by a 13 V-J signature model, with around 90% sensitivity and approximately 84% specificity obtained in cross-validation and 80%/75% obtained in testing.

A patient counted as having stable Graves' hyperthyroidism if no progression to ophthalmopathy occurred over 18 months of follow-up. Hyperthyroidism patients were aged 18 to 65 years and newly diagnosed, with disease duration of less than 2 months. Any patient with an uncontrolled infection, another autoimmune disease, pregnancy or lactation was excluded. Diagnoses relied on clinical symptoms, serum thyroxine and TRAb, thyroid ultrasound and orbital computed tomography. PBMCs were isolated from about 10 ml of fresh peripheral blood by Ficoll-Paque density gradient centrifugation. Total RNA was extracted with Trizol reagent, and quality was checked on an Agilent 2100 Bioanalyzer. This clonotype was seen ten or more times. What this receptor recognizes is not known. No quality values exist for individual bases; no much larger clone is one base distant. The TCR beta CDR3 regions were amplified from RNA transcripts. The TCR CDR3 was subjected to a first round of RT-PCR using the HTBI primer set and the Qiagen OneStep RT-PCR kit. Libraries were constructed in a second round of multiplex PCR, after which size selection and purification were performed. Libraries were sequenced paired-end with 100 bp reads on an Illumina HiSeq2000. In the paper's pipeline: SOAPnuke was used to process the raw data, throwing out any read that contained adapters or uncalled bases, had a mean Phred below 15, or lacked an exact constant-primer or identifier match. COPE v1.2.5 was used to merge the high-quality paired reads, and each unique nucleotide sequence was defined as a clonotype. Clonotypes were aligned to IMGT TRBV, TRBD and TRBJ reference segments using MiTCR v1.1. Analysis was restricted to V-J combinations with a frequency above 0.0001, which covered 99.2% of repertoires. A TCS score was defined as the ratio between F50 (clonal expansion) and ExV (chaos), using BLOSUM62-based TCRdist between CDR3 peptides within each V-J. Welch's t-statistics and random forest reduced 500 to 650 V-J features to under 15, which were used in a naive Bayes classifier (R e1071). The raw public reads went through TCRdb reprocessing: fastp at Q25, MiXCR clone calling, in-frame beta chains kept. Duplicate CDR3 protein sequences are folded into a single record with the most common DNA and genes. TCRdb, not the authors, supplied the V and J calls. Here the sample has around 430,000 distinct CDR3 sequences; 14% to 15% occur a single time. Of the sample, approximately 32% is held by the ten largest clones.

The trim is 4 bases for V and 10 bases for J, with a gap of 14 bases between the germline ends. Measured from the cysteine to the phenylalanine, the CDR3 is 13 residues long. Kept here is only the CDR3 DNA, which spans 39 bases and is read in frame from base 1. Sequencing input: blood. This clonotype originated in a woman aged 25-40 years with Graves' hyperthyroidism. This receptor chain uses TRBV6-7 and TRBJ2-1; the D segment cannot be called with confidence. TRBV6-7 is an open reading frame whose function is uncertain. The CDR3 in this case is CASSSRPMTEQFF. The DNA sequence is given as TGTGCCAGCAGTTCGCGACCCATGACAGAGCAGTTCTTC.